This T cell receptor (beta chain) was observed in a study of Ad26.COV2.S vaccination and SARS-CoV-2 variants. Trimming took off 7 bases at V and 2 bases at J, with 8 bases between the two ends. This CDR3 is built from 13 residues. Germline CDR1 is LNHDA and CDR2 is SQIVND (reference sequence). Documented treatment: some 20 received Ad26.COV2.S at low or high dose, single or two shots; about 5 received placebo; per-sample allocation not given. The samples were gathered on day 63 after the first injection of vaccine or placebo. Assay: immunoSEQ multiplex PCR; the TCRdb copy retains only in-frame clones and omits some. The sample holds a few hundred thousand clones, over 75% seen once. This clone was recorded many times.

This specimen was peripheral blood, taken in a trial of Ad26.COV2.S vaccine versus placebo. The sequence was obtained from a person between 18 and 59 years old who received the Ad26.COV2.S COVID-19 vaccine or a placebo. The chain recombines TRBV19 with TRBJ2-2; D is ambiguous. The CDR3 here is CASKGDNTGELFF. For the CDR3, the DNA is TGTGCCAGTAAAGGCGACAACACCGGGGAGCTGTTTTTT.